These 7 T cell receptor beta chains originate from one sample sequenced in a study of blood T cell repertoires in COVID-19. Profiling relied on immunoSEQ multiplex PCR, and the TCRdb table lists in-frame clones only, not all of them. The sample consists of about 150,000 clones, about 80% of them appearing once. Input material: peripheral blood. The receptors were sampled from a man aged 60 to 75 with acute or convalescent COVID-19.

V gene TRBV6-6 combines with J gene TRBJ2-5, with D perhaps matching TRBD1 (8 bases). Germline CDR1 reads MNHNY; CDR2 reads SVGAGI (reference sequence). V shed 5 bases and J shed 5 bases, with 18 bases lying between them. This CDR3 has 15 amino acids. The CDR3 spells CASSPLGQGGETQYF. As DNA, the CDR3 is TGTGCCAGCAGTCCCCTAGGACAGGGAGGGGAGACCCAGTACTTC.

Only one count was recorded for this clone. The chain uses TRBV11-1 and TRBJ2-2; 9 positions match TRBD2. In germline, CDR1 is SGHAT, CDR2 FQDESV (reference sequence). Germline trimming cut 1 base from V and 1 base from J; bases unmatched to any gene: 1. This CDR3 is built from 16 residues. The chain's CDR3 is CASSLVAGENTGELFF. The CDR3 region has the DNA TGTGCCAGCAGCTTAGTAGCGGGGGAGAACACCGGGGAGCTGTTTTTT.

Worth noting for this clone: The junction departs from the called germline gene at one end, perhaps through a read error. This chain connects TRBV7-7 to TRBJ2-1; 12 nucleotides align to TRBD2. Germline loops: CDR1 SSHAT, CDR2 FNYEAQ (reference sequence). The CDR3 is 15 residues long. The CDR3 sequence: CASSKLAGGVNEQFF. The CDR3, as DNA: TGTGCTAGCAGCAAACTAGCGGGAGGAGTGAATGAGCAGTTCTTC. Based on the CDR3 plus reference TRBV7-7 and TRBJ2-1, the full variable domain is GAGVSQSPRYKVTKRGQDVTLRCDPISSHATLYWYQQALGQGPEFLTYFNYEAQPDKSGLPSDRFSAERPEGSISTLTIQRTEQRDSAMYRCASSKLAGGVNEQFFGPGTRLTVL.

The CDR3 bases are TGTGCCAGCAGCTTAGGGGGGGCCTACAATGAGCAGTTCTTC. Amino acid sequence: CASSLGGAYNEQFF. The V gene is TRBV5-8, the J gene TRBJ2-1, with D maybe TRBD2 (7 bases). The ends were cut back, 2 bases at V and 2 bases at J, with 8 bases in the middle. There are 14 residues in the CDR3. The V gene's germline CDR1 is SGHTS and CDR2 YDEGEE.

V is TRBV5-1 and J is TRBJ2-3, with 7 bases identical to TRBD1. CDR1 and CDR2 from the germline V gene are SGHRS and YFSETQ. The V and J ends lost 0 bases and 1 base, in that order; junction bases with no gene match: 5. The CDR3 contains 16 residues. The CDR3 DNA reads TGCGCCAGCAGCTTGGGTTCAGGGGGTGGCACAGATACGCAGTATTTT. This gives the protein CASSLGSGGGTDTQYF.

The rearrangement joins TRBV7-9 to TRBJ2-1; weak D call: TRBD2 (5 bases). The CDR3 is made up of 15 amino acids. The germline gives CDR1 SEHNR, CDR2 FQNEAQ (reference sequence). Trimming stripped 5 bases from V and 7 bases from J, with 18 bases between. The CDR3 region is CASSPGGVRGNEQFF. The CDR3 DNA sequence: TGTGCCAGCAGCCCCGGCGGAGTTCGGGGAAATGAGCAGTTCTTC.

V is TRBV24-1 and J is TRBJ1-2, with D uncertain. The CDR3 is 12 amino acids. Germline CDR1 and CDR2: KGHDR and SFDVKD. Between the trimmed V and J ends, which lost 4 bases and 3 bases, there was a span of 5 bases. CDR3 residues: CATSDPYYGYTF. The DNA of the CDR3 is TGTGCCACCAGTGACCCGTACTATGGCTACACCTTC.